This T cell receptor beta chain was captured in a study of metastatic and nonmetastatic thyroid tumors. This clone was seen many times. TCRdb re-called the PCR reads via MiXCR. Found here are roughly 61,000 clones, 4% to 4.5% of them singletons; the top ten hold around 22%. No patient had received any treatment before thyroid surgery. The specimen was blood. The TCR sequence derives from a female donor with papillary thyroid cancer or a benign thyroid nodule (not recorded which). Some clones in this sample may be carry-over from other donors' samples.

The CDR3 here is CSAILWTGKGWGNEQFF. CDR3 in DNA: TGCAGTGCTATCCTCTGGACCGGGAAAGGTTGGGGGAATGAGCAGTTCTTC. The rearrangement joins TRBV20-1 to TRBJ2-1, with D perhaps assigned TRBD1 or TRBD2 (5 bases each). In germline, CDR1 is DFQATT, CDR2 SNEGSKA (reference sequence). The CDR3 sequence is 17 residues long. Trimming left V 4 bases short and J 7 bases short, with 26 bases between.